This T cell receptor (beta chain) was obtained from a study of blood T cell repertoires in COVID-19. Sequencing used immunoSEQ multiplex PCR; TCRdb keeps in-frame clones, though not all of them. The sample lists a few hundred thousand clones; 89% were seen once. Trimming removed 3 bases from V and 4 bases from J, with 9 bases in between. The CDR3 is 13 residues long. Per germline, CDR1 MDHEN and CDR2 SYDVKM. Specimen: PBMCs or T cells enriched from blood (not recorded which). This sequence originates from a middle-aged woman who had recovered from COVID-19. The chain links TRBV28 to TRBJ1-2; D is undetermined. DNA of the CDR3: TGTGCCAGCAGTTTGGCAGGCCGCTATGGCTACACCTTC. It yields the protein CASSLAGRYGYTF.